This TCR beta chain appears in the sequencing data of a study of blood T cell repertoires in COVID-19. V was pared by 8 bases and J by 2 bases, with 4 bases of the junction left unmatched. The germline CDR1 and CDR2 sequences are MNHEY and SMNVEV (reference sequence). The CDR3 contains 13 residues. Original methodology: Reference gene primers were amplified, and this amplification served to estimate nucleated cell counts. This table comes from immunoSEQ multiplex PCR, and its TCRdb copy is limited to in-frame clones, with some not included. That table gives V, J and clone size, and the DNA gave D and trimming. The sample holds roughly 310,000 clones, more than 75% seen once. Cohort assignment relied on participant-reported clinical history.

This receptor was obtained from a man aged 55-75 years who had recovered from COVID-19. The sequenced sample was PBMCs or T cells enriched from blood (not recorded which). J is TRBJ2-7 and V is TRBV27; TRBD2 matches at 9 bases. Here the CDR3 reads CASQTSGTYEQYF. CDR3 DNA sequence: TGTGCCAGCCAGACTAGCGGTACCTACGAGCAGTACTTC.